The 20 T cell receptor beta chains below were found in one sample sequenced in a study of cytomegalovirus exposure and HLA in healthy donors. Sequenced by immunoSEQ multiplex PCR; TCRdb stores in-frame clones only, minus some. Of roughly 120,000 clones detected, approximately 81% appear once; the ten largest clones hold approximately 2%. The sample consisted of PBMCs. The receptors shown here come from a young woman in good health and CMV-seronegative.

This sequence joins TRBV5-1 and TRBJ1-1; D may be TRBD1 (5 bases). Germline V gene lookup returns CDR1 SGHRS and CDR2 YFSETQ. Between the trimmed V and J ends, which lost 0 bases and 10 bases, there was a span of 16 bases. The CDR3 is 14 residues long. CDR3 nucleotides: TGCGCCAGCAGCTTGGGGGCCGGGGGTTCTGGAGCTTTCTTT. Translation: CASSLGAGGSGAFF. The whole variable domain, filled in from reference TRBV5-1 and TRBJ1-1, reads KAGVTQTPRYLIKTRGQQVTLSCSPISGHRSVSWYQQTPGQGLQFLFEYFSETQRNKGNFPGRFSGRQFSNSRSEMNVSTLELGDSALYLCASSLGAGGSGAFFGQGTRLTVV.

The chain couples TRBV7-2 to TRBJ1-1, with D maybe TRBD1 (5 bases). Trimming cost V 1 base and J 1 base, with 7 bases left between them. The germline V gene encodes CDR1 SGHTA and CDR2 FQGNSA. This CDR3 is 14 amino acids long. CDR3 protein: CASSLDGGNTEAFF. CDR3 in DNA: TGTGCCAGCAGCTTAGACGGGGGGAACACTGAAGCTTTCTTT.

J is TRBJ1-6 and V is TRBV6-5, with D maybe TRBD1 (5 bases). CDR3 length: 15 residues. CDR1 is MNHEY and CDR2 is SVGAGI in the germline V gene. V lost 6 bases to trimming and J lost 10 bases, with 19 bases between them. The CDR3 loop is CASSVSWQGYSPLHF. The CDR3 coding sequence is TGTGCCAGCAGCGTGTCTTGGCAGGGCTACTCACCCCTCCACTTT.

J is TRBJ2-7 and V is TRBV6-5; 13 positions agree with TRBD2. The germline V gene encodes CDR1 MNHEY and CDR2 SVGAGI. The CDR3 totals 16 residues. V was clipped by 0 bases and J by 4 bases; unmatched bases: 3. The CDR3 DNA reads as TGTGCCAGCAGTTACTCGAGGACTAGCGGGGGATACGAGCAGTACTTC. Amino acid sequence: CASSYSRTSGGYEQYF.

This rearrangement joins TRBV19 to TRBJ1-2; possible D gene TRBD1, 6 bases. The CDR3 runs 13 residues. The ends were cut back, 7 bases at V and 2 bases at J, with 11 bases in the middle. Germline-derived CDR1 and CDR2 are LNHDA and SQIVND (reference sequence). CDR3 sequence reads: CASKVDRNYGYTF. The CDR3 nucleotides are TGTGCCAGTAAGGTAGACAGGAACTATGGCTACACCTTC. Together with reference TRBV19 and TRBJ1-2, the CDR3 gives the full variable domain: DGGITQSPKYLFRKEGQNVTLSCEQNLNHDAMYWYRQDPGQGLRLIYYSQIVNDFQKGDIAEGYSVSREKKESFPLTVTSAQKNPTAFYLCASKVDRNYGYTFGSGTRLTVV.

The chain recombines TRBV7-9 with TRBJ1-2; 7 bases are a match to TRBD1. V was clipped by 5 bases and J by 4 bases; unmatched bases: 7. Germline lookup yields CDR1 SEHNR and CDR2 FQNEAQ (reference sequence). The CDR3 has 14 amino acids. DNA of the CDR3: TGTGCCAGCAGCCCAGACAGGGATGCCTATGGCTACACCTTC. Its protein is CASSPDRDAYGYTF.

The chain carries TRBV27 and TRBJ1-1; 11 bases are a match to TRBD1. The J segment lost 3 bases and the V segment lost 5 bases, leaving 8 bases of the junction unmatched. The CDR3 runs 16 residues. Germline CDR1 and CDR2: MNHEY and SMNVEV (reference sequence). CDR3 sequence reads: CASSLRTGGVYTEAFF. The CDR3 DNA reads TGTGCCAGCAGTCTGCGGACAGGGGGCGTATACACTGAAGCTTTCTTT.

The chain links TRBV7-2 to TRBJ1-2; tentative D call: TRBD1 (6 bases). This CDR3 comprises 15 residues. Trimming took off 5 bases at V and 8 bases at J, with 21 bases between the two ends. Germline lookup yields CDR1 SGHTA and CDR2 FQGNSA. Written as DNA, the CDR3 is TGTGCCAGCAGCCCAGACAGTGGACAGCTGGTCGGCTACACCTTC. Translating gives CASSPDSGQLVGYTF. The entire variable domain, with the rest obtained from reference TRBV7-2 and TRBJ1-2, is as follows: GAGVSQSPSNKVTEKGKDVELRCDPISGHTALYWYRQSLGQGLEFLIYFQGNSAPDKSGLPSDRFSAERTGGSVSTLTIQRTQQEDSAVYLCASSPDSGQLVGYTFGSGTRLTVV.

The CDR3 bases are TGCGCCAGCAGCCCAGGCAGTAGGGGCTATGGCTACACCTTC. It translates to CASSPGSRGYGYTF. V and J are TRBV5-1 and TRBJ1-2; D may be TRBD1 (5 bases). CDR1 is SGHRS, CDR2 YFSETQ, per germline. This CDR3 has 14 residues. Trimming stripped 4 bases from V and 4 bases from J, with 14 bases between.

This chain's CDR3 is CASSTDSDSGYTF. CDR3 bases: TGTGCCAGCAGCACCGACAGCGACTCTGGCTACACCTTC. The V gene is TRBV7-9, the J gene TRBJ1-2; possibly TRBD1 for D (5 bases). Germline V gives CDR1 SEHNR, CDR2 FQNEAQ (reference sequence). Trimming took 5 bases from V and 7 from J, leaving 14 bases between them. CDR3 length: 13 residues.

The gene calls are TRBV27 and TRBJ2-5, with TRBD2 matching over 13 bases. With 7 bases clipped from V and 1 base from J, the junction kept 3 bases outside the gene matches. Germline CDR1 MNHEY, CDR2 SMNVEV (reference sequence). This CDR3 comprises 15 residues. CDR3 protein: CASKGLAGIQETQYF. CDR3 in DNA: TGTGCCAGCAAGGGACTAGCGGGGATCCAAGAGACCCAGTACTTC.

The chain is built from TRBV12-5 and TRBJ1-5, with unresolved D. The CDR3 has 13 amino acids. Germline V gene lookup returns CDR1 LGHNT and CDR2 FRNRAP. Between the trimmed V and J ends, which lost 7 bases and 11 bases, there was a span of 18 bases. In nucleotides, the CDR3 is TGTGCTAGTGCCATTCCGCCTCGGGTGGCCCAGCATTTT. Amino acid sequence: CASAIPPRVAQHF.

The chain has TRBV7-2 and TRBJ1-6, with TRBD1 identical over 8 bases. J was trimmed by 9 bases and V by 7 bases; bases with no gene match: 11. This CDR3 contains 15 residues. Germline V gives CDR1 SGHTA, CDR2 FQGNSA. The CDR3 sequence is CASTYPGQAISPLHF. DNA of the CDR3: TGTGCCAGCACCTACCCGGGACAGGCAATTTCACCCCTCCACTTT.

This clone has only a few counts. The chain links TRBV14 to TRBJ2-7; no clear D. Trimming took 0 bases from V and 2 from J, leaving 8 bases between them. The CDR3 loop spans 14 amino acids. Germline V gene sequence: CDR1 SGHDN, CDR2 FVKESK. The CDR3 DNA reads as TGTGCCAGCAGCCAAGACGTGACACCCTACGAGCAGTACTTC. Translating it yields CASSQDVTPYEQYF.

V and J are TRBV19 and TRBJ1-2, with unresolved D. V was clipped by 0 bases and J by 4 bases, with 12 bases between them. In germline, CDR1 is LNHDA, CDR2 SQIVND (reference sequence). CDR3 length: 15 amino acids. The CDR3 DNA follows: TGTGCCAGTAGTATAGAAGGCCGGGGATTCTATGGCTACACCTTC. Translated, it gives CASSIEGRGFYGYTF.

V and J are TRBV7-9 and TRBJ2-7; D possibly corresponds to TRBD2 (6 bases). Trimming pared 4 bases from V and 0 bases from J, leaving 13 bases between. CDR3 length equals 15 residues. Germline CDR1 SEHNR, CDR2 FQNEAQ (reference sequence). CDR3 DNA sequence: TGTGCCAGCAGCTCGGGCAGGGAGGCCTCCTACGAGCAGTACTTC. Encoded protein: CASSSGREASYEQYF.

CDR3 nucleotide sequence: TGTGCCAGCTCACTGGGACAGGGAATCGATTCACCCCTCCACTTT. It encodes CASSLGQGIDSPLHF. The rearrangement uses TRBV18 and TRBJ1-6; 9 bases align to TRBD1. With 4 bases clipped from V and 8 bases from J, the junction kept 6 bases outside the gene matches. Per germline, CDR1 KGHSH and CDR2 LQKENI. The CDR3 length is 15 residues.

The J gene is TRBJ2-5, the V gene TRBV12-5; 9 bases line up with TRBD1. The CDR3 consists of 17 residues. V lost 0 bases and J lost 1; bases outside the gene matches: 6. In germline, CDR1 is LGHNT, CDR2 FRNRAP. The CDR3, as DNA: TGTGCTAGTGGTTTGGTACTCGGGACAGGGTCCCAAGAGACCCAGTACTTC. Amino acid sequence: CASGLVLGTGSQETQYF.

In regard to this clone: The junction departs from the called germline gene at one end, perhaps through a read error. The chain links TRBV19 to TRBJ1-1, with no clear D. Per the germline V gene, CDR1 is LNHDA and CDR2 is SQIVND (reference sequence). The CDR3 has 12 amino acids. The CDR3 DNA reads TGTGCGAGTAAGGGAGGAAGCACTGAAGCTTTCTTT. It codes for CASKGGSTEAFF.

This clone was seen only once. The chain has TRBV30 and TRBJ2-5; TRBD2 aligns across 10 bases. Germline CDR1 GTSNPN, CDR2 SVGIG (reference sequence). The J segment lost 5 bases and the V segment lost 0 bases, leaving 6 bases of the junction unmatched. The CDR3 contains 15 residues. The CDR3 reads CAWSVQRGGRETQYF. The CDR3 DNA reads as TGTGCCTGGAGTGTACAGCGGGGGGGCCGTGAGACCCAGTACTTC. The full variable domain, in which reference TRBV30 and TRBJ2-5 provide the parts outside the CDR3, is SQTIHQWPATLVQPVGSPLSLECTVEGTSNPNLYWYRQAAGRGLQLLFYSVGIGQISSEVPQNLSASRPQDRQFILSSKKLLLSDSGFYLCAWSVQRGGRETQYFGPGTRLLVL.